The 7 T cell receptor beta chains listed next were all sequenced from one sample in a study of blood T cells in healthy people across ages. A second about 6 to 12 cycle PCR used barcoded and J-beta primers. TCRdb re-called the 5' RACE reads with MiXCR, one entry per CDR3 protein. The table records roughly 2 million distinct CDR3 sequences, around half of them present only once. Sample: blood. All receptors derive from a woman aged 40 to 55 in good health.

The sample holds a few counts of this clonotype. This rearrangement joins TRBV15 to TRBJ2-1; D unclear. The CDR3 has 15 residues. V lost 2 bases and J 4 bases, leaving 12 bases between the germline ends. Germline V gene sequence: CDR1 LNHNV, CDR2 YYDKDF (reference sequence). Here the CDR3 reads CATSRSPTIYNEQFF. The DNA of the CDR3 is TGTGCCACCAGCAGATCCCCTACGATATACAATGAGCAGTTCTTC.

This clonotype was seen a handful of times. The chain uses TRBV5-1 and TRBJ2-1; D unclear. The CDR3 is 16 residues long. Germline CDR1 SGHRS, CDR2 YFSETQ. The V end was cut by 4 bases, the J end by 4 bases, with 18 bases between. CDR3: CASSPYQIPDYNEQFF. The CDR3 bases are TGCGCCAGCAGCCCGTACCAGATCCCCGATTACAATGAGCAGTTCTTC.

For the CDR3, the DNA is TGTGCCAGCAGGATAACAGGGGGACGGGAAAAACTGTTTTTT. This sequence encodes CASRITGGREKLFF. V is TRBV6-1 and J is TRBJ1-4; TRBD1 agrees at 8 bases. CDR1 MNHNS and CDR2 SASEGT come from the germline V gene. CDR3 length equals 14 residues. The V gene end was trimmed by 6 bases and the J gene end by 8 bases; junction bases not matched to a gene: 8.

DNA for the CDR3: TGTGCCAGCAGCTTATACGGGGGGGCGGAAGAGACCCAGTACTTC. This codes for CASSLYGGAEETQYF. This chain links TRBV7-2 with TRBJ2-5, with 8 bases matching TRBD2. V shed 2 bases and J 3 bases; nucleotides not matched to a gene: 5. Germline V gene sequence: CDR1 SGHTA, CDR2 FQGNSA. The CDR3 is made up of 15 amino acids.

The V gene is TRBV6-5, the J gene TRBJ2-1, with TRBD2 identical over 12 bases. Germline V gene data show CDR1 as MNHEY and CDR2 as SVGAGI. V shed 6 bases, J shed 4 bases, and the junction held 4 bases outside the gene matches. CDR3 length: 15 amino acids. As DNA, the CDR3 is TGTGCCAGCAGGGTACTAGCGGGGGGATACAATGAGCAGTTCTTC. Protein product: CASRVLAGGYNEQFF.

The CDR3, as DNA: TGCGCCAGCAGCCCACAGACAGGGGAAACAGATACGCAGTATTTT. This sequence encodes CASSPQTGETDTQYF. V and J are TRBV5-1 and TRBJ2-3; 8 positions agree with TRBD1. J was trimmed by 3 bases and V by 4 bases; bases with no gene match: 7. This CDR3 region has 15 residues. CDR1 is SGHRS, CDR2 YFSETQ, per germline.

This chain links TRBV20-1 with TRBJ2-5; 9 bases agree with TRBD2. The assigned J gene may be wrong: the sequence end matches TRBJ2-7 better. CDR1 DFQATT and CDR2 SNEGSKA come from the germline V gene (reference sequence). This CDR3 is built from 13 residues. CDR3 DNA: TGCAGTGCCCTCGGACTAGCGCAAGGCGAGCAGTACTTC. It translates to CSALGLAQGEQYF.